This TCR beta chain is drawn from a study of blood T cells in healthy people across ages. Overall study findings and caveats: The recorded TCR beta diversity per million T cells decreased in a roughly linear manner with age.

Every participating donor contributed about 10 milliliters of peripheral blood through a draw. As concerns this clonotype: Its cognate antigen is unknown.

Primed by a sample-barcoded 5' primer and a J-beta primer mix, a second PCR proceeded for about 6 to 11 cycles. TCRdb called the 5' RACE reads again in MiXCR, with one record for every CDR3 protein. The data contain over 950,000 distinct CDR3 sequences, 35% to 40% of them seen just once; the ten biggest clones take up approximately 14%. Trimming stripped 0 bases from V and 2 bases from J, with 16 bases between. Germline assignment: CDR1 MNHEY and CDR2 SVGAGI. The CDR3 contains 17 residues. The TCR was taken from a young man in good health. The sequenced material came from blood. The gene calls are TRBV6-5 and TRBJ2-5, with D perhaps TRBD2 (6 bases). CDR3 protein: CASSYSRPTRGQETQYF. The CDR3 nucleotides read TGTGCCAGCAGTTACTCTCGCCCGACTAGAGGGCAAGAGACCCAGTACTTC.